This TCR beta chain derives from a study of blood T cell repertoires in COVID-19. Study summary: Samples representing acute and convalescent COVID-19 were sourced from the United States, Italy and Spain. T cells, B-cell-depleted T cells, or PBMCs supplied cDNA or gDNA.

Some clones are missing from TCRdb's copy, which holds only in-frame ones; the method was immunoSEQ multiplex PCR. The data hold some 270,000 clones, with roughly 89% observed a single time. Sequencing input: peripheral blood. The sequence was collected from a woman aged 40 to 50 who had recovered from COVID-19.

CDR3 sequence reads: CATSRDVATDTQYF. CDR3 DNA sequence: TGTGCCACCAGCAGAGATGTTGCGACAGATACGCAGTATTTT. V usage is TRBV15 and J usage is TRBJ2-3; D gene unclear. The CDR3 is 14 residues long. V shed 0 bases and J shed 3 bases, with 7 bases lying between them. Germline-derived CDR1 and CDR2 are LNHNV and YYDKDF (reference sequence).